Listed here are 29 T cell receptor beta chains from one sample, sequenced in a study of blood T cell repertoires in COVID-19. Data came from immunoSEQ multiplex PCR; TCRdb stores just in-frame clones and leaves some out. The data contain 150,000 or so clones, about 83% of them singletons. The source material was peripheral blood. The receptors were sampled from a man aged 40-49 years who had recovered from COVID-19.

This chain connects TRBV9 to TRBJ2-6; D possibly corresponds to TRBD1 (6 bases). V lost 1 base and J 0 bases, leaving 14 bases between the germline ends. CDR3 length: 18 residues. Germline CDR1 reads SGDLS; CDR2 reads YYNGEE. This chain's CDR3 is CASSVFSGTLSGANVLTF. The CDR3 DNA reads TGTGCCAGCAGCGTATTTTCCGGGACACTCTCTGGGGCCAACGTCCTGACTTTC.

The CDR3 protein is CASSPRGATGELFF. CDR3 DNA: TGTGCCAGCTCCCCCAGGGGCGCGACCGGGGAGCTGTTTTTT. The chain carries TRBV27 and TRBJ2-2; D might be TRBD1 (6 bases). The germline V gene has CDR1 MNHEY and CDR2 SMNVEV (reference sequence). There are 14 residues in the CDR3. V lost 8 bases to trimming and J lost 5 bases, with 15 bases between them.

The CDR3 loop reads CASSVKEYQETQYF. In DNA, the CDR3 is TGTGCCAGCAGCGTCAAAGAGTACCAAGAGACCCAGTACTTC. V gene TRBV13 combines with J gene TRBJ2-5; D is unresolved. Trimming removed 5 bases at V and 0 bases at J, with 10 bases between. CDR3 length: 14 residues. Germline CDR1 PRHDT, CDR2 FYEKMQ (reference sequence).

As regards this clone: The sample contains more than one DNA sequence encoding this CDR3. The chain uses TRBV19 and TRBJ1-3; D remains unclear. V was shortened by 2 bases and J by 1 base, with 6 bases between the two germline ends. CDR1 is LNHDA, CDR2 SQIVND, per germline (reference sequence). The CDR3 sequence is 14 residues long. The CDR3 DNA is TGTGCCAGTAGTATACGGGGATCTGGAAACACCATATATTTT. Protein sequence: CASSIRGSGNTIYF.

The CDR3 sequence is CASSALPPGTRPSPNEQFF. The CDR3, as DNA: TGTGCCAGCAGCGCCCTCCCGCCGGGAACCCGTCCAAGCCCCAATGAGCAGTTCTTC. The chain combines TRBV9 with TRBJ2-1, with D possibly TRBD2 on 5 matching bases. Per germline, CDR1 SGDLS and CDR2 YYNGEE. The CDR3 covers 19 residues. V lost 3 bases and J lost 6, with 28 bases in between.

This sequence joins TRBV10-3 and TRBJ2-7; possible D gene TRBD1, 7 bases. The CDR3 extends over 12 amino acids. CDR1 and CDR2 (germline): ENHRY, SYGVKD. V was shortened by 11 bases and J by 4 bases, with 15 bases between the two germline ends. Written as DNA, the CDR3 is TGTGCCTCATCAGGGGGGATTTACGAGCAGTACTTC. This gives the protein CASSGGIYEQYF.

This clone was detected only a few times. This chain links TRBV21-1 with TRBJ1-5. TRBV21-1 is given as a pseudogene. The CDR3 length is 15 residues. This CDR3 reads CASSKARGDNQPQHF. CDR3 DNA: TGTGCCAGCAGCAAAGCGCGAGGAGACAATCAGCCCCAGCATTTT.

To note about this clone: It may be a read error: a sequence one base away is much more abundant. The same CDR3 can be traced to other DNA sequences in this sample. The chain employs TRBV6-4 and TRBJ2-1; 10 nucleotides line up with TRBD2. This CDR3 contains 15 residues. Germline values: CDR1 MRHNA, CDR2 SNTAGT. Trimming at V came to 0 bases and at J to 6 bases, leaving 2 bases not matched to a gene. The CDR3 bases are TGTGCCAGCAGTGACTCGAGCGGGGGGGCCAATGAGCAGTTCTTC. It codes for CASSDSSGGANEQFF.

The chain has TRBV5-4 and TRBJ1-1; no definite D call. The germline CDR1 and CDR2 sequences are SGHNT and YYREEE (reference sequence). Trimming left V 2 bases short and J 7 bases short, with 6 bases between. This CDR3 is 11 amino acids long. The CDR3: CASSLRDEAFF. The CDR3, as DNA: TGTGCCAGCAGCTTACGCGATGAAGCTTTCTTT.

The rearrangement uses TRBV12-3 or TRBV12-4 and TRBJ1-1; D is uncertain. The V end was cut by 2 bases, the J end by 3 bases, with 7 bases between. This CDR3 comprises 13 residues. The CDR3 loop is CASSLIRYTEAFF. CDR3 nucleotide sequence: TGTGCCAGCAGTTTAATCCGGTACACTGAAGCTTTCTTT.

This clone appeared a single time. The chain uses TRBV25-1 and TRBJ1-5; possible D gene TRBD1, 5 bases. The germline V and J ends were trimmed by 1 base and 6 bases, with 13 bases remaining between them. The CDR3 contains 15 residues. The germline gives CDR1 MGHDK, CDR2 SYGVNS. The CDR3 spells CASSESGRVGQPQHF. CDR3 nucleotide sequence: TGTGCCAGCAGTGAATCGGGCAGGGTTGGTCAGCCCCAGCATTTT.

This rearrangement joins TRBV10-3 to TRBJ2-7, with 10 nucleotides matching TRBD1. Looked up from germline, CDR1 is ENHRY and CDR2 is SYGVKD. V trimming: 6 bases; J trimming: 7 bases; junction bases outside the gene matches: 15. CDR3 size: 16 residues. The CDR3 spells CAIRHGGGTGAREQYF. The CDR3 DNA reads as TGTGCCATCAGGCACGGAGGCGGGACAGGGGCCCGGGAGCAGTACTTC.

V is TRBV5-6 and J is TRBJ1-2; 8 positions agree with TRBD1. CDR1 and CDR2 from the germline V gene are SGHDT and YYEEEE. The CDR3 covers 14 residues. Trimming removed 4 bases from V and 4 bases from J; junction bases left unmatched: 6. CDR3 region: CASSPGTGGYGYTF. The DNA of the CDR3 is TGTGCCAGCAGCCCCGGGACAGGAGGCTATGGCTACACCTTC.

This clone was counted only a few times. The V gene is TRBV7-8, the J gene TRBJ1-5, with D hard to call. The CDR3 is 13 residues long. Germline V gives CDR1 SGHVS, CDR2 FQNEAQ. V was clipped by 4 bases and J by 3 bases, with 7 bases between them. The DNA of the CDR3 is TGTGCCAGCAGCTACGGTGCCAATCAGCCCCAGCATTTT. This sequence encodes CASSYGANQPQHF.

The chain has TRBV7-2 and TRBJ2-3; TRBD2 aligns across 7 bases. J lost 4 bases, V lost 1 base, and 5 bases had no gene match. CDR3 size: 15 residues. From germline, CDR1 is SGHTA and CDR2 FQGNSA. The CDR3 reads CASSLGPTSADTQYF. The CDR3 DNA reads TGTGCCAGCAGCTTAGGCCCTACTAGCGCAGATACGCAGTATTTT.

A word on this clone: This sample also contains other DNA sequences that code for the same CDR3. This chain joins TRBV5-1 and TRBJ2-2; D unresolved. The CDR3 is 14 amino acids. Germline loops: CDR1 SGHRS, CDR2 YFSETQ. Deletions cut 0 bases from V and 0 bases from J, with 3 bases between. The CDR3: CASSLDTNTGELFF. In DNA, the CDR3 is TGCGCCAGCAGCTTGGACACGAACACCGGGGAGCTGTTTTTT.

This clone turned up a few times. The chain employs TRBV12-3 or TRBV12-4 and TRBJ1-1; D may be TRBD1 (5 bases). The ends were cut back, 7 bases at V and 7 bases at J, with 16 bases in the middle. This CDR3 comprises 13 residues. The CDR3 nucleotides are TGTGCCAGCACCCCGTGGGGGGAGGGTGAAGCTTTCTTT. Translated: CASTPWGEGEAFF.

CDR3 loop: CASSFLPGGGQGYTEAFF. The CDR3 DNA is TGTGCCAGCAGCTTCCTTCCCGGGGGGGGACAGGGGTACACTGAAGCTTTCTTT. The genes are TRBV7-9 and TRBJ1-1; 10 bases match TRBD1. Germline trimming cut 3 bases from V and 3 bases from J; bases unmatched to any gene: 13. Germline loops: CDR1 SEHNR, CDR2 FQNEAQ (reference sequence). CDR3 size: 18 residues.

Here the CDR3 reads CASSLEVANYEQYF. The CDR3, as DNA: TGTGCCAGCAGCTTAGAAGTAGCCAACTACGAGCAGTACTTC. The chain combines TRBV7-2 with TRBJ2-7; D not certain. The CDR3 consists of 14 residues. Per germline, CDR1 SGHTA and CDR2 FQGNSA. V gave up 1 base and J gave up 3 bases, with 10 bases separating them.

The genes are TRBV7-8 and TRBJ2-5, with 7 nucleotides matching TRBD1. The length of the CDR3 is 13 residues. Germline CDR1 SGHVS, CDR2 FQNEAQ. V shed 3 bases and J 5 bases; nucleotides not matched to a gene: 3. CDR3 region: CASSFRGLETQYF. CDR3 nucleotide sequence: TGTGCCAGCAGCTTCAGGGGGTTGGAGACCCAGTACTTC.

This chain links TRBV7-2 with TRBJ1-1; TRBD1 might be the D (6 bases). V gave up 2 bases and J gave up 6 bases, with 10 bases separating them. The CDR3 spans 13 residues. Looked up from germline, CDR1 is SGHTA and CDR2 is FQGNSA. DNA for the CDR3: TGTGCCAGCAGCTTACAGCGGACAGCTGAAGCTTTCTTT. It yields the protein CASSLQRTAEAFF.

This clone has just a few counts. J is TRBJ1-1 and V is TRBV7-9; no clear D. The germline V gene has CDR1 SEHNR and CDR2 FQNEAQ (reference sequence). This CDR3 has 11 amino acids. Trimming pared 5 bases from V and 3 bases from J, leaving 4 bases between. The CDR3 DNA sequence: TGTGCCAGCAGCCCTTACACTGAAGCTTTCTTT. This encodes CASSPYTEAFF.

The chain recombines TRBV6-2 or TRBV6-3 with TRBJ2-3; the match to TRBD2 covers 9 bases. Germline trimming cut 4 bases from V and 4 bases from J; bases unmatched to any gene: 18. The CDR3 is made up of 19 amino acids. Germline lookup yields CDR1 MNHEY and CDR2 SVGEGT. CDR3 bases: TGTGCCAGCAGTTGCCATCGCCGGGATAGCGGGAGAGGGTCAGATACGCAGTATTTT. Its protein product is CASSCHRRDSGRGSDTQYF.

The CDR3 reads CASSIAVWNEQFF. In nucleotides, the CDR3 is TGTGCCAGCAGCATTGCGGTTTGGAATGAGCAGTTCTTC. The chain couples TRBV7-9 to TRBJ2-1; D gene uncertain. This CDR3 is built from 13 residues. Trimming pared 5 bases from V and 7 bases from J, leaving 12 bases between. CDR1 and CDR2 from the germline V gene are SEHNR and FQNEAQ (reference sequence).

The rearrangement joins TRBV25-1 to TRBJ2-5, with 12 positions matching TRBD2. Looked up from germline, CDR1 is MGHDK and CDR2 is SYGVNS. The CDR3 length is 14 residues. V lost 7 bases to trimming and J lost 5 bases; unmatched junction nucleotides: 5. Here the CDR3 DNA reads TGTGCCAGCACACTAGCGGGAGGTTGGGAGACCCAGTACTTC. Amino acids: CASTLAGGWETQYF.

The chain has TRBV21-1 and TRBJ2-3; whether TRBD2, the table's D call, matches the DNA was not checked. TRBV21-1 is a pseudogene segment. The CDR3 consists of 16 residues. The CDR3: CASSKCGGRWGDTQYF. The CDR3, as DNA: TGTGCCAGCAGCAAATGCGGCGGGAGGTGGGGAGATACGCAGTATTTT.

V is TRBV10-3 and J is TRBJ1-5, with 7 bases lining up with TRBD1. In germline, CDR1 is ENHRY, CDR2 SYGVKD. V lost 6 bases and J lost 5; bases outside the gene matches: 13. The CDR3 is 16 residues long. CDR3 sequence: CAISPFPGTEDQPQHF. The DNA of the CDR3 is TGTGCCATCAGCCCATTCCCCGGGACAGAGGATCAGCCCCAGCATTTT.

This rearrangement joins TRBV9 to TRBJ1-4, with a weak D call TRBD1 (5 bases). The CDR3 runs to 17 residues. Trimming cost V 0 bases and J 8 bases, with 20 bases left between them. Germline V lookup: CDR1 SGDLS, CDR2 YYNGEE. This chain's CDR3 is CASSVDGGQGLREKLFF. Written as DNA, the CDR3 is TGTGCCAGCAGCGTAGATGGTGGGCAGGGCCTGCGGGAAAAACTGTTTTTT.

The sample holds a few counts of this clone. The J gene is TRBJ2-1, the V gene TRBV9, with 7 bases identical to TRBD2. The CDR3 sequence is 15 residues long. The germline CDR1 and CDR2 sequences are SGDLS and YYNGEE. The junction had 9 bases not matched to a gene; V was cut back by 4 bases and J by 5 bases. The CDR3 DNA is TGTGCCAGCAGCTTTGGGGGAGGGCCGAACAATGAGCAGTTCTTC. Translated, it gives CASSFGGGPNNEQFF.